Included here is one T cell receptor beta chain sequence, with context. The antigen is not known. The sample originates from a study of OX40 agonist ivuxolimab in advanced cancers. Across the study: Patients in the trial were receiving intravenous ivuxolimab every 2 weeks, at doses of 0.01 to 10 mg/kg. Three patients responded partially, comprising one with hepatocellular carcinoma and two with cutaneous melanoma.

The germline gives CDR1 SEHNR, CDR2 FQNEAQ (reference sequence). CDR3 length: 14 residues. Trimming took off 0 bases at V and 7 bases at J, with 10 bases between the two ends. This table comes from immunoSEQ multiplex PCR, and its TCRdb copy is limited to in-frame clones, with some not included. The sample holds 78,000 or so clones, around nine tenths seen once. Findings and limits, study-wide: Individuals who were partial responders at 0.1-3.0 mg/kg had clonal expansion that ranked among the lowest. More expanded clones were seen, on average, in CD8+ T cells than in CD4+.

The clonotype was recovered from an adult with an advanced solid tumor such as melanoma, head and neck, liver or kidney cancer. The chain carries TRBV7-9 and TRBJ2-1, with a weak D call TRBD2 (6 bases). The material sequenced was CD4+ or CD8+ T cells sorted from blood, taken in a trial of the OX40 agonist ivuxolimab. In nucleotides, the CDR3 is TGTGCCAGCAGCTTAGCGGGAGGTCGGAATGAGCAGTTCTTC. Encoded protein: CASSLAGGRNEQFF.